This T cell receptor (beta chain) stems from a study of T cells in Graves' hyperthyroidism and ophthalmopathy. Points from the study as a whole: Onset of ophthalmopathy came a median approximately 6.8 months after the model predicted it. Among thyroid clonotypes expanded above 0.001, most also appeared in blood.

Many counts were recorded for this clonotype. What it binds is not known. There were TCR beta CDR3 regions amplified from RNA transcripts. When the TCR CDR3 underwent first-round RT-PCR, the HTBI primer set was used. TCRdb reanalysed the multiplex PCR reads using MiXCR and keeps one entry per CDR3 protein. The sample holds about 620,000 distinct CDR3 sequences, about 16% seen once. The CDR3 covers 15 residues. V shed 5 bases, J shed 10 bases, and the junction held 11 bases outside the gene matches. Diagnoses were made from clinical symptoms, serum measures (thyroxine and TRAb), thyroid ultrasound and orbital computed tomography.

This sequence originates from a woman younger than 45 with Graves' hyperthyroidism. Sequencing input: blood. The V gene is TRBV12-3 or TRBV12-4, the J gene TRBJ1-6; 7 nucleotides match TRBD1. The CDR3 region has the DNA TGTGCCAGCAGTCTCGAAGGGGGCGTTAGGTCACCCCTCCACTTT. Translating it yields CASSLEGGVRSPLHF.